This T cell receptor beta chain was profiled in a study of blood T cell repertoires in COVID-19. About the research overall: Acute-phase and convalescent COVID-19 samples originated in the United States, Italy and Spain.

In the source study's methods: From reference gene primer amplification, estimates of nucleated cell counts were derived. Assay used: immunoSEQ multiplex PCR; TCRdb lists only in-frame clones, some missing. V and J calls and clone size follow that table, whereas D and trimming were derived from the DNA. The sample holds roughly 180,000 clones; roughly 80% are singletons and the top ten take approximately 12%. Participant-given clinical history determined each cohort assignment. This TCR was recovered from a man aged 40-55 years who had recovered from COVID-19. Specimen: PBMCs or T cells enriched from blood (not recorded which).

CDR3 sequence (DNA): TGCGCCAGCAGCCAAGAACGGGACAGTCATGAAAAACTGTTTTTT. Translating gives CASSQERDSHEKLFF. The chain recombines TRBV4-3 with TRBJ1-4; TRBD1 aligns across 7 bases. This CDR3 has 15 amino acids. The germline V gene encodes CDR1 LGHNA and CDR2 YSLEER. V dropped 0 bases and J dropped 6; count of bases not matched to a gene: 4.